The rows below give T cell receptor beta chains drawn from one sample of a study of STAT5B mutations in CD4+ large granular lymphocyte leukemia. Profiled with immunoSEQ multiplex PCR; TCRdb holds only in-frame clones, not every one. The table shows roughly 30,000 clones, with about 70% occurring only once. The specimen was CD4+ T cells from blood buffy coats. All receptors come from a human donor in good health. Both conserved end residues are part of each CDR3. A D gene is named only where the DNA matches it firmly.

TRBJ2-1 | TRBV11-2 | - | TGTGCCAGCAGCGAAACAGGGTTCAGGGAGCAGTTCTTC | CASSETGFREQFF
TRBJ2-7 | TRBV6-5 | TRBD1 | TGTGCCCACCACCGGGACAGGGCGGACGAGCAGTACTTC | CAHHRDRADEQYF
TRBJ2-3 | TRBV10-2 | - | TGCGCCAGCAGTGATCAAGATACGCAGTATTTT | CASSDQDTQYF
TRBJ1-4 | TRBV15 | - | TGTGCCACCAGCAGACAGGGGACTAATGAAAAACTGTTTTTT | CATSRQGTNEKLFF
TRBJ2-6 | TRBV4-3 | - | TGCGCCAGCAGCCAAGATTGGAGGTCTGGGGCCAACGTCCTGACTTTC | CASSQDWRSGANVLTF
TRBJ1-1 | TRBV19 | - | TGTGCCAGTAGTATCCAGGGGACCGTTGAAGCTTTCTTT | CASSIQGTVEAFF
TRBJ1-2 | TRBV20-1 | - | TGCAGTGCTAGAAGGGACTATGGCTACACCTTC | CSARRDYGYTF
TRBJ1-2 | TRBV19 | TRBD1 | TGTGCCAGTACCTGGACAGGGGAAAATGGCTACACCTTC | CASTWTGENGYTF
TRBJ1-4 | TRBV5-3 | TRBD1 | TGTGCCAGAAGCCCGCTTCGGACAGGTTGTGGTGAAAAACTGTTTTTT | CARSPLRTGCGEKLFF
TRBJ2-1 | TRBV4-3 | TRBD2 | TGCGCCAGCAGCCAAGGACTAGCTAATGAGCAGTTCTTC | CASSQGLANEQFF
TRBJ1-1 | TRBV7-8 | TRBD1 | TGTGCCAGCAGCCGGGGACAGGGGCCCTTCGCCCGTTCTGAAGCTTTCTTT | CASSRGQGPFARSEAFF